Presented here are 21 T cell receptor beta chains from one specimen sequenced in a study of T-cell reconstitution after alpha-beta-depleted transplantation in children. Preparation of the TCRbeta library used unique molecular identifiers. One entry per CDR3 protein results from TCRdb running MiXCR on the PCR reads. Of 350,000 to 450,000 distinct CDR3 sequences listed, roughly 20% are singletons. The sequences come from PBMCs from the stem cell graft donor, collected from the stem cell graft. Source of these receptors: a human donor who donated a stem cell graft to a child with acute myeloid leukemia.

This clonotype was found many times. This chain connects TRBV20-1 to TRBJ2-1; 8 nucleotides agree with TRBD2. Germline V gene lookup returns CDR1 DFQATT and CDR2 SNEGSKA (reference sequence). The CDR3 sequence is 14 residues long. The V gene end was trimmed by 3 bases and the J gene end by 4 bases; junction bases not matched to a gene: 5. The CDR3 sequence: CSARPGGWYNEQFF. DNA for the CDR3: TGCAGTGCTAGGCCGGGAGGGTGGTACAATGAGCAGTTCTTC.

The gene calls are TRBV29-1 and TRBJ2-7; 7 bases map to TRBD2. From germline, CDR1 is SQVTM and CDR2 ANQGSEA. The length of the CDR3 is 13 residues. With 7 bases clipped from V and 2 bases from J, the junction kept 8 bases outside the gene matches. CDR3 in amino acids: CSARGEGTYEQYF. CDR3 nucleotide sequence: TGCAGCGCCCGTGGGGAGGGCACCTACGAGCAGTACTTC.

Of note for this clonotype: One end of the junction is discordant with germline, which a read error may explain. The chain carries TRBV28 and TRBJ2-5; no definite D call. Germline V gene data show CDR1 as MDHEN and CDR2 as SYDVKM. The CDR3 contains 12 residues. The chain's CDR3 is CASSLEKVVKNF. The CDR3 coding sequence is TGTGCCAGCAGTTTAGAGAAAGTGGTCAAAAACTTC.

This clonotype was seen a handful of times. The genes are TRBV27 and TRBJ2-3, with 12 nucleotides matching TRBD2. CDR1 is MNHEY and CDR2 is SMNVEV in the germline V gene (reference sequence). The V and J ends lost 6 bases and 4 bases, in that order; junction bases with no gene match: 8. This CDR3 spans 16 amino acids. This CDR3 is CASRPLAGGPSDTQYF. DNA of the CDR3: TGTGCCAGCAGACCCCTAGCGGGAGGGCCATCAGATACGCAGTATTTT.

This clonotype was picked up many times. The CDR3 loop is CSVAQGGNQPQHF. As DNA, the CDR3 is TGCAGCGTTGCCCAGGGGGGGAATCAGCCCCAGCATTTT. V gene TRBV29-1 combines with J gene TRBJ1-5; 7 nucleotides match TRBD1. V gave up 4 bases and J gave up 4 bases; unmatched junction bases: 4. There are 13 residues in the CDR3. CDR1 and CDR2 (germline): SQVTM, ANQGSEA. Full variable domain (remainder filled in from reference TRBV29-1 and TRBJ1-5): SAVISQKPSRDICQRGTSLTIQCQVDSQVTMMFWYRQQPGQSLTLIATANQGSEATYESGFVIDKFPISRPNLTFSTLTVSNMSPEDSSIYLCSVAQGGNQPQHFGDGTRLSIL.

The chain couples TRBV5-1 to TRBJ2-3, with 7 bases matching TRBD2. V lost 0 bases, J lost 4 bases, and 8 bases stayed unmatched. Germline V gene lookup returns CDR1 SGHRS and CDR2 YFSETQ. This CDR3 comprises 16 residues. The CDR3, as DNA: TGCGCCAGCAGCTTGGTCACTAGCGTGGTTCCAGATACGCAGTATTTT. Protein sequence: CASSLVTSVVPDTQYF.

This clonotype was counted only a few times. The chain employs TRBV6-2 or TRBV6-3 and TRBJ2-7; 8 nucleotides agree with TRBD1. The V segment lost 7 bases and the J segment 1 base; nucleotides outside the gene matches: 12. The germline CDR1 and CDR2 sequences are MNHEY and SVGEGT. The CDR3 consists of 16 residues. CDR3 nucleotides: TGTGCCAGCACTTGGGCAGGGGGCCACGAATCCTACGAGCAGTACTTC. It encodes CASTWAGGHESYEQYF.

V usage is TRBV20-1 and J usage is TRBJ1-6; D not resolved. The CDR3 loop spans 14 amino acids. The germline CDR1 and CDR2 sequences are DFQATT and SNEGSKA (reference sequence). V lost 4 bases and J lost 0, with 7 bases in between. The CDR3 DNA follows: TGCAGTGCTATAGGGAGCTCCTATAATTCACCCCTCCACTTT. Amino acid sequence: CSAIGSSYNSPLHF.

This clonotype appeared a few times. V gene TRBV21-1 combines with J gene TRBJ2-5; TRBD1 is taken as the D call from the table, unchecked against the DNA. TRBV21-1 has pseudogene status. This CDR3 comprises 16 residues. The CDR3 loop is CASRTDRTGVGETQYF. DNA of the CDR3: TGTGCCAGCAGGACAGACCGGACAGGGGTAGGAGAGACCCAGTACTTC.

This clonotype is a singleton in its sample. Sequence at one end of the junction differs from germline and may be a read error. The gene calls are TRBV20-1 and TRBJ2-3; D gene uncertain. Germline V gene lookup returns CDR1 DFQATT and CDR2 SNEGSKA (reference sequence). The CDR3 loop spans 14 amino acids. As DNA, the CDR3 is TGCAGTGCCCCGGTGGGCAGCTACACAGATGCGCAGTATTTT. Protein product: CSAPVGSYTDAQYF.

This rearrangement joins TRBV6-5 to TRBJ1-4, with no clear D. CDR1 is MNHEY and CDR2 is SVGAGI in the germline V gene. V was shortened by 0 bases and J by 8 bases, with 16 bases between the two germline ends. CDR3 size: 16 residues. In nucleotides, the CDR3 is TGTGCCAGCAGTTACTCGGGTCGGCTCGGTGGGGAAAAACTGTTTTTT. It translates to CASSYSGRLGGEKLFF.

Ten or more counts support this clonotype. The rearrangement joins TRBV10-3 to TRBJ2-7; either TRBD1 or TRBD2 may supply D (5 bases each). Germline loops: CDR1 ENHRY, CDR2 SYGVKD. Between the trimmed V and J ends, which lost 4 bases and 0 bases, there was a span of 13 bases. This CDR3 region has 15 residues. The CDR3 coding sequence is TGTGCCATCAGTGGTACACTAGGGGCCTCCTACGAGCAGTACTTC. As protein: CAISGTLGASYEQYF.

This chain links TRBV12-3 or TRBV12-4 with TRBJ1-1, with D maybe TRBD1 (5 bases). The CDR3 is 13 residues long. The V end lost 6 bases, the J end lost 8 bases, and 16 bases lay between the germline ends. The CDR3 coding sequence is TGTGCCAGCAGCTCGTACACAGGCGGGGAAGCTTTCTTT. As protein: CASSSYTGGEAFF.

There are a few counts of this clonotype. V usage is TRBV24-1 and J usage is TRBJ2-1; 9 positions match TRBD2. The CDR3 totals 17 residues. The trim removed 4 bases at V and 7 bases at J, leaving 13 bases unmatched. Germline assignment: CDR1 KGHDR and CDR2 SFDVKD. Written as DNA, the CDR3 is TGTGCCACCAGTGACCCGCCGACTAGCGGAAACCGTAATGAGCAGTTCTTC. Translation gives CATSDPPTSGNRNEQFF.

At least ten counts were recorded for this clonotype. The chain joins TRBV29-1 to TRBJ2-1; 12 positions match TRBD2. This CDR3 has 14 residues. Germline-derived CDR1 and CDR2 are SQVTM and ANQGSEA. The V segment lost 4 bases and the J segment 10 bases; nucleotides outside the gene matches: 8. DNA for the CDR3: TGCAGCGTTGTACTAGCGGGAGGCCCTAGGGAGCAGTTCTTC. It yields the protein CSVVLAGGPREQFF.

This clonotype was detected many times. The gene calls are TRBV20-1 and TRBJ1-4, with D uncertain. CDR1 DFQATT and CDR2 SNEGSKA come from the germline V gene (reference sequence). This CDR3 is 13 amino acids long. The ends were cut back, 5 bases at V and 6 bases at J, with 13 bases in the middle. The CDR3: CSARGRWDEKLFF. The CDR3 DNA is TGCAGTGCTCGCGGTCGCTGGGATGAAAAACTGTTTTTT.

The V call is TRBV10-3, the J call TRBJ1-3, with D possibly matching TRBD1 (5 bases). This CDR3 contains 15 residues. The V gene's germline CDR1 is ENHRY and CDR2 SYGVKD. V lost 5 bases and J lost 0, with 11 bases in between. The CDR3 DNA reads as TGTGCCATCAGTCCCGGGACCGTCTCTGGAAACACCATATATTTT. This gives the protein CAISPGTVSGNTIYF.

The table lists this clonotype with a few counts. The chain employs TRBV2 and TRBJ2-1; 7 bases map to TRBD2. The germline V gene has CDR1 SNHLY and CDR2 FYNNEI. The trim removed 2 bases at V and 3 bases at J, leaving 4 bases unmatched. CDR3 length equals 15 residues. The CDR3 DNA is TGTGCCAGCAGTGAATTCAGCGGGGTCTACAATGAGCAGTTCTTC. Its translation: CASSEFSGVYNEQFF. The complete variable domain, with remaining parts taken from reference TRBV2 and TRBJ2-1, reads EPEVTQTPSHQVTQMGQEVILRCVPISNHLYFYWYRQILGQKVEFLVSFYNNEISEKSEIFDDQFSVERPDGSNFTLKIRSTKLEDSAMYFCASSEFSGVYNEQFFGPGTRLTVL.

There are many counts of this clonotype. The chain has TRBV5-4 and TRBJ2-1; 11 nucleotides align to TRBD2. Germline-derived CDR1 and CDR2 are SGHNT and YYREEE (reference sequence). J gave up 10 bases and V 4 bases, and 7 bases lay outside the gene matches. CDR3 length equals 14 residues. For the CDR3, the DNA is TGTGCCAGCAGCATTAGGCTAGCGGGAGGCGAGCAGTTCTTC. Its protein is CASSIRLAGGEQFF.

This chain links TRBV18 with TRBJ2-2; no reliable D call. The germline V gene encodes CDR1 KGHSH and CDR2 LQKENI. The CDR3 length is 14 residues. The V gene lost 3 bases and the J gene lost 1 base, with 6 bases spanning the gap. CDR3 in amino acids: CASSPVGNTGELFF. The CDR3 DNA follows: TGTGCCAGCTCACCTGTAGGGAACACCGGGGAGCTGTTTTTT.

The sample holds a few counts of this clonotype. The chain recombines TRBV11-2 with TRBJ2-1; 14 positions agree with TRBD2. This CDR3 is built from 19 residues. V dropped 5 bases and J dropped 5; count of bases not matched to a gene: 14. Germline V gene lookup returns CDR1 SGHAT and CDR2 FQNNGV. CDR3: CASSQTSGTSGRRDNEQFF. CDR3 nucleotide sequence: TGTGCCAGCAGCCAGACCTCCGGGACTAGCGGGAGAAGGGACAATGAGCAGTTCTTC.